This T cell receptor (beta chain) was sequenced during a study of technical replicates of blood from a handful of donors. This clone came up once. The CDR3 is made up of 14 amino acids. V was clipped by 0 bases and J by 10 bases, with 16 bases between them. Per the germline V gene, CDR1 is GTSNPN and CDR2 is SVGIG (reference sequence). Sequenced by immunoSEQ multiplex PCR; TCRdb stores in-frame clones only, minus some. The data contain around 77,000 clones, roughly 92% of them seen just once; the ten biggest clones take up about 0.37%. V gene TRBV30 combines with J gene TRBJ2-1; perhaps TRBD2 as D (5 bases). The specimen was T cells isolated from PBMCs. The TCR originated in a human donor in good health. CDR3 nucleotides: TGTGCCTGGAGTGTAGGGAACGGGGTGTGGGAGCAGTTCTTC. Translated, it gives CAWSVGNGVWEQFF.